This T cell receptor beta chain came from a study of regulatory T cells in long-lasting Graves disease. The study, taken as a whole, reports: Patients with persistent Graves' had lower TCR diversity than newly diagnosed patients.

iRepertoire HTBI primers and Arm-PCR of CDR3 regions built TCR beta libraries. Original analysis: From all samples, identification returned over 11 TRBJ and about 63 TRBV segments. TCRdb re-called the multiplex PCR reads with MiXCR, one entry per CDR3 protein. The authors' filters were not applied to this entry. The table includes about half a million distinct CDR3 sequences, about 11% detected once. This clonotype was recorded at least ten times. The antigen is unknown. Trimming took off 1 base at V and 5 bases at J, with 13 bases between the two ends. The CDR3 runs to 15 residues. The germline V gene has CDR1 SGHNT and CDR2 YENEEA. The time point is: newly diagnosed GD, antithyroid drugs for less than 3 months. PBMC RNA served as the TCR library source. Patients were from an endocrinology department in Xi'an, China. The same data also went into a second study, on T cells in Graves' hyperthyroidism and ophthalmopathy. That paper states: RT-PCR in the first round (using the HTBI primer set) targeted the TCR CDR3.

The sequence was obtained from a woman aged 25 to 39 with Graves disease. Sequencing used peripheral blood mononuclear cells (PBMCs), obtained at new diagnosis, from a patient treated with antithyroid drugs. The rearrangement joins TRBV11-3 to TRBJ2-3, with D possibly being TRBD2 (5 bases). CDR3 amino acids: CASSLGRARVDTQYF. The CDR3 DNA follows: TGTGCCAGCAGCTTAGGGCGGGCGAGGGTAGATACGCAGTATTTT.